A selection of T cell receptor beta chains follows, all from one sample in a study of T cell responses to AZD1222 COVID-19 vaccine. The repertoire was sequenced with immunoSEQ multiplex PCR; TCRdb's copy has only in-frame clones and lacks some. The sample consists of fewer than 200,000 clones, roughly nine tenths of them appearing once. The sequencing used peripheral blood, collected on day 0 of MenACWY control vaccination. The receptors were sampled from an adult in good health. CDR3s include the opening cysteine and the closing phenylalanine or tryptophan. Fields, in order: D gene, J gene, clone size, V gene, CDR3 protein, CDR3 DNA. The D gene is left open where the match is weak. Size values are once, few and many counts, or a class for expanded clones, and some rows have none.

TRBD2	TRBJ2-7	.	TRBV6-5	CASSPGRASYEQYF	TGTGCCAGCAGTCCCGGGAGGGCCTCTTACGAGCAGTACTTC
.	TRBJ2-5	.	TRBV29-1	CSVALTVETQYF	TGCAGCGTTGCCCTGACAGTAGAGACCCAGTACTTC
.	TRBJ2-5	.	TRBV3-1/TRBV3-2	CASSQDLETQYF	TGTGCCAGCAGCCAAGATTTGGAGACCCAGTACTTC
.	TRBJ1-6	.	TRBV6-1	CASSEAVNSPLHF	TGTGCCAGCAGTGAGGCGGTTAATTCACCCCTCCACTTT
TRBD1	TRBJ1-1	.	TRBV11-2	CASSWGQGGEKAFF	TGTGCCAGCAGCTGGGGACAGGGGGGCGAGAAAGCTTTCTTT
.	TRBJ1-2	.	TRBV7-2	CASSFLGDGYTF	TGTGCCAGCAGCTTTCTGGGGGATGGCTACACCTTC
.	TRBJ1-2	few	TRBV9	CASSVQGANYGYTF	TGTGCCAGCAGCGTTCAAGGGGCTAACTATGGCTACACCTTC
.	TRBJ2-7	.	TRBV7-6	CASSLVGGVYEQYF	TGTGCCAGCAGCTTAGTGGGTGGGGTGTACGAGCAGTACTTC
TRBD2	TRBJ2-2	.	TRBV10-3	CAISPSGRAAAGELFF	TGTGCCATCAGCCCTAGCGGGAGGGCCGCGGCCGGGGAGCTGTTTTTT
TRBD2	TRBJ2-2	.	TRBV19	CASSIGVLAGPNTGELFF	TGTGCCAGTAGTATAGGAGTCCTAGCGGGTCCGAACACCGGGGAGCTGTTTTTT
.	TRBJ1-1	.	TRBV25-1	CASSEFGRNTEAFF	TGTGCCAGCAGTGAATTTGGGCGGAACACTGAAGCTTTCTTT
.	TRBJ1-5	.	TRBV6-4	CASSDSGGPHQPQHF	TGTGCCAGCAGTGACTCGGGGGGGCCCCATCAGCCCCAGCATTTT